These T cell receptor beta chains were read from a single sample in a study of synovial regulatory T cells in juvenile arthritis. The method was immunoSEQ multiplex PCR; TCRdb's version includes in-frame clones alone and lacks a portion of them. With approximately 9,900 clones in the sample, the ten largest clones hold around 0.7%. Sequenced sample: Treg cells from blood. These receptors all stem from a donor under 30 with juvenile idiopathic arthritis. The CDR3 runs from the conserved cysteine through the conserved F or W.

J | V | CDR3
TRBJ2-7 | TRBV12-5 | CAREIAGGPPYEQYF
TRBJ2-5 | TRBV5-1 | CASNQGGAPRETQYF
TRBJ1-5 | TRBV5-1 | CASSLAGDQPQHF
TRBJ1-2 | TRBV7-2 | CASIRDRGVFNYGYTF
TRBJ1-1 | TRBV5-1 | CASSAQGATEAFF
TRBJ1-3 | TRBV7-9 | CASSLAHAGNTIYF
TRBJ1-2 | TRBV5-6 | CASSRDRNYGYTF
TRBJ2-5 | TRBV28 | CASSLRTGQPKETQYF
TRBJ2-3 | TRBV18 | CASSQRTSGRVDTQYF
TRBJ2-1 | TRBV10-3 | CAIRREAAYNEQFF